This T cell receptor beta chain was documented in a study of CD8 T cells in ankylosing spondylitis. Whole-study results and caveats: One TCR beta motif, made up of about 8 highly homologous variants, appeared characteristic of ankylosing spondylitis blood. Reportedly, matched ankylosing spondylitis synovial fluid was significantly enriched for disease-linked clones. Earlier authors reported some of these motif variants in reactive arthritis synovial fluid and blood. In peripheral blood, disease-linked CD8+ clones occurred at relatively low frequencies.

In TCRdb, the 5' RACE reads were re-called with MiXCR into one record per CDR3 protein. The sample lists over 700,000 distinct CDR3 sequences; 15% to 20% were seen once. For this clonotype: Its antigen is currently unknown.

Germline-derived CDR1 and CDR2 are MDHEN and SYDVKM. Germline trimming cut 4 bases from V and 5 bases from J; bases unmatched to any gene: 9. The length of the CDR3 is 15 residues. The TCR originated in a male donor with ankylosing spondylitis. This chain connects TRBV28 to TRBJ2-5; 8 bases line up with TRBD1. Sequencing used blood, either unsorted or a sorted T cell fraction (not recorded which). DNA of the CDR3: TGTGCCAGCAGTTCCCACGGGACAGGTGGGGAGACCCAGTACTTC. It codes for CASSSHGTGGETQYF.